This TCR beta chain emerged from a study of control samples from healthy donors and cancer patients. The method was immunoSEQ multiplex PCR; TCRdb's version includes in-frame clones alone and lacks a portion of them. The sample comprises around 130,000 clones, roughly 89% of which are singletons, and about 12% rests with the top ten. The CDR3 runs to 11 residues. V was pared by 8 bases and J by 8 bases, with 10 bases between. The V gene's germline CDR1 is MNHEY and CDR2 SVGAGI. Material: blood. The TCR originated in a man aged 25-45 years in good health. This chain links TRBV6-5 with TRBJ2-4; D tentatively fits TRBD1 or TRBD2 (5 bases each). Written as DNA, the CDR3 is TGTGCCAGCCGGGACGGCGACATTCAGTACTTC. Translation: CASRDGDIQYF.